The 5 T cell receptor beta chains listed next were all sequenced from one sample in a study of cytomegalovirus exposure and HLA in healthy donors. The PCR was carried out with 60 Vbeta primers and 13 Jbeta primers. Sequenced by immunoSEQ multiplex PCR; TCRdb stores in-frame clones only, minus some. The sample yields roughly 140,000 clones, around 82% seen once. The sequencing sample was made of PBMCs. Source of these receptors: a woman younger than 35 in good health and CMV-seropositive.

The chain uses TRBV5-5 and TRBJ1-2; 10 bases agree with TRBD1. V dropped 4 bases and J dropped 2; count of bases not matched to a gene: 8. The CDR3 is 16 residues long. Germline values: CDR1 SGHKS, CDR2 YYEKEE (reference sequence). The CDR3 DNA follows: TGTGCCAGCAGCAGGCAGACAGGGGGCTTAAACTATGGCTACACCTTC. Residues: CASSRQTGGLNYGYTF.

The chain uses TRBV2 and TRBJ1-1; D remains ambiguous. The V and J ends lost 1 base and 4 bases respectively, with 16 bases between them. The length of the CDR3 is 16 residues. Germline values: CDR1 SNHLY, CDR2 FYNNEI. The CDR3 protein is CASSEDGPLAGTEAFF. The CDR3 DNA follows: TGTGCCAGCAGTGAAGACGGTCCCCTAGCGGGCACTGAAGCTTTCTTT.

The rearrangement links TRBV6-6 to TRBJ1-1; a weak D match, TRBD1 (6 bases). Per the germline V gene, CDR1 is MNHNY and CDR2 is SVGAGI (reference sequence). CDR3 length: 11 amino acids. The V and J ends lost 5 bases and 11 bases respectively, with 12 bases between them. The CDR3 reads CASSETGYAFF. For the CDR3, the DNA is TGTGCCAGCAGTGAAACAGGGTACGCTTTCTTT.

The chain is built from TRBV11-2 and TRBJ1-1; the D is unclear. This CDR3 is built from 14 residues. CDR1 SGHAT and CDR2 FQNNGV come from the germline V gene. The V end was cut by 4 bases, the J end by 4 bases, with 13 bases between. CDR3 protein: CASSSFQTGTEAFF. CDR3 coding DNA: TGTGCCAGCAGCTCCTTCCAAACGGGCACTGAAGCTTTCTTT.

CDR3 DNA sequence: TGTGCCAGCTCACCCGACAGGGGGCAAGTTAATGGCTACACCTTC. Translated: CASSPDRGQVNGYTF. V is TRBV18 and J is TRBJ1-2, with 10 bases identical to TRBD1. CDR3 length equals 15 residues. Per the germline V gene, CDR1 is KGHSH and CDR2 is LQKENI. V gave up 3 bases and J gave up 6 bases; unmatched junction bases: 7.